This T cell receptor (beta chain) was sequenced in a study of CD8 T cells in ankylosing spondylitis (dated by TCRdb to 2016 to 2017). Study-wide context: The study set out to find disease-linked TCR variants by profiling T cell receptor beta repertoires in ankylosing spondylitis patients and healthy donors. The whole study cohort included over a hundred healthy donors and 20 to 30 ankylosing spondylitis patients. Peripheral blood was sampled, and synovial fluid was also collected from ankylosing spondylitis patients.

On the study overall, not on this receptor specifically: Some TCR beta motif variants had previously been reported in synovial fluid and blood of reactive arthritis patients, which suggested common disease-initiation mechanisms. The disease-linked clones had a CD8+ phenotype and were found at relatively low frequencies in peripheral blood. Blood from ankylosing spondylitis patients appeared to be characterized by a TCR beta motif made up of several highly homologous amino acid variants. According to the report, matched synovial fluid samples from ankylosing spondylitis patients were significantly enriched for the disease-linked clones.

Instrument on record: Illumina HiSeq 2500. Quantitative 5'-RACE with molecular barcodes was the method used to prepare the TCR beta libraries. As for the original processing: A new computational method based on a probabilistic model of VDJ rearrangement was used to identify disease-linked TCR variants. The public reads were reprocessed in TCRdb via fastp at Q25 and MiXCR, keeping in-frame beta chains. CDR3 protein duplicates are merged, each entry listing the most common genes and DNA. The V and J calls were determined by TCRdb, not by the authors. In all, the sample holds about 400,000 distinct CDR3 sequences, and approximately 20% of those were seen once. The leading ten clones occupy around 17% of the sample. V lost 7 bases and J lost 5 bases, and the count of bases not matched to a germline gene is 5. According to the germline V gene, CDR1 reads WSHSY and CDR2 reads SAAADI. The CDR3 starts with the cysteine, ends with the phenylalanine, and has 13 residues. Only the CDR3 part of the read is kept: 39 bases, read in frame from the first base.

As to this clonotype: The specificity of this receptor is unknown. Base-call qualities are not available, and no considerably larger clone is one nucleotide away.

The sequence came from a male donor with ankylosing spondylitis. Sequencing used blood, either unsorted or a sorted T cell fraction (not recorded which). This sequence uses TRBV10-2 and TRBJ2-1; the central 7 bases match TRBD2. The CDR3 protein sequence reads: CASMTSSNNEQFF. DNA sequence: TGCGCCAGCATGACTAGCAGTAACAATGAGCAGTTCTTC.